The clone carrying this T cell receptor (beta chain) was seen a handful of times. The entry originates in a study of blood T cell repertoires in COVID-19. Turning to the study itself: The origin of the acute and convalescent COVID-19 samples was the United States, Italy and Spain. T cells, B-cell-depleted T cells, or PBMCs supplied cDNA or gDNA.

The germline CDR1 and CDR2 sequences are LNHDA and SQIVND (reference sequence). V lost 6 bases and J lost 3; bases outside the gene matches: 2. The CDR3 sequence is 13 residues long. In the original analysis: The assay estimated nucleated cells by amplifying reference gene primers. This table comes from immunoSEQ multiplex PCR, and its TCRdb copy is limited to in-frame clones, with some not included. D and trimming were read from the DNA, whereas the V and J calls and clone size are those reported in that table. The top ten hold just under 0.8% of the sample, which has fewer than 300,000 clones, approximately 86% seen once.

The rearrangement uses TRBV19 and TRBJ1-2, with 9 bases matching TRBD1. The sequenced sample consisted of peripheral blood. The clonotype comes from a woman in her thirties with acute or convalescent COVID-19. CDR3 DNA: TGTGCCAGTAGGAGGACAGGGGACTATGGCTACACCTTC. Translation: CASRRTGDYGYTF.